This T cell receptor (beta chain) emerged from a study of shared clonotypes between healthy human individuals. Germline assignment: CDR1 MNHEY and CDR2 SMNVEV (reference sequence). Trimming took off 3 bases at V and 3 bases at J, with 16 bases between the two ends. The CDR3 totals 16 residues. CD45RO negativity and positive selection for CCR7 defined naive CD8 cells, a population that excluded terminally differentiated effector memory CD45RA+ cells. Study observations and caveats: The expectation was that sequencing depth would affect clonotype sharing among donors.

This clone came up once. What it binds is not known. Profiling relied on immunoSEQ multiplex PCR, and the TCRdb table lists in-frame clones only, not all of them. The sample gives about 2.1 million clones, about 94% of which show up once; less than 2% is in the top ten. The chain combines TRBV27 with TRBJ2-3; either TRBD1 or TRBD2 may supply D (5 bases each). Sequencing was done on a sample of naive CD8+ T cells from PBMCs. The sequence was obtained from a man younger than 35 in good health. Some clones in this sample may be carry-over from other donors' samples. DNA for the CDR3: TGTGCCAGCAGTTTGGGGCCCGGGACCCTGACAGATACGCAGTATTTT. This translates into CASSLGPGTLTDTQYF.